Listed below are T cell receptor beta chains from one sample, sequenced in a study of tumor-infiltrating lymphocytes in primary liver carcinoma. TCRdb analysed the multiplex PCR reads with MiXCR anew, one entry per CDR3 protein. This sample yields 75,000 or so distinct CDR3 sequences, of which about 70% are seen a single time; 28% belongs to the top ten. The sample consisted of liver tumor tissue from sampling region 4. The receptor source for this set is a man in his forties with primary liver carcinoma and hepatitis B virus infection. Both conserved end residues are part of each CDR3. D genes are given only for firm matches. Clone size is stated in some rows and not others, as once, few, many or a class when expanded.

CASSWTSGVDEQFF	TGTGCCAGCAGCTGGACTAGCGGAGTTGATGAGCAGTTCTTC	few	TRBV11-2	TRBD2	TRBJ2-1
CSAETRGEAQYF	TGCAGCGCCGAGACTAGGGGAGAGGCCCAGTACTTT	-	TRBV29-1	-	TRBJ2-5
CASMRREVGYTF	TGTGCCAGCATGCGACGTGAGGTCGGCTACACCTTC	many	TRBV6-5	-	TRBJ1-2
CASSPFSGGTRELFF	TGTGCCAGTAGCCCTTTTAGCGGAGGCACCCGGGAGCTGTTTTTT	-	TRBV5-4	-	TRBJ2-2
CSPWEGNYGCTF	-	-	TRBV29-1	-	TRBJ1-2
CASSERVDTGYHDYTF	TGTGCCAGCAGTGAAAGGGTGGATACAGGGTATCATGACTACACCTTC	-	TRBV6-5	-	TRBJ1-2
CAISARLETQYF	TGTGCCATCAGTGCTAGGTTGGAGACCCAGTACTTC	few	TRBV10-3	-	TRBJ2-5
CSTEGISGNEQFF	TGCAGCACCGAGGGGATTAGTGGCAATGAGCAGTTCTTC	-	TRBV29-1	-	TRBJ2-1
CASSAIGNIIYF	TGTGCCAGCAGCGCCATAGGAAACATCATATATTTT	-	TRBV12-3/TRBV12-4	-	TRBJ1-3
CSARRSGTSGSPLHF	TGCAGTGCTAGACGGTCGGGGACATCGGGATCACCCCTCCACTTT	-	TRBV20-1	-	TRBJ1-6
CSASGAETPTGKLFF	TGCAGTGCTTCCGGCGCGGAGACTCCCACCGGGAAGCTGTTTTTT	-	TRBV20-1	-	TRBJ2-2
CASSIGSGSWNEQFF	TGTGCCAGCAGTATTGGTAGCGGGAGCTGGAATGAGCAGTTCTTC	-	TRBV12-3/TRBV12-4	TRBD2	TRBJ2-1
CASSYLKGAGANILSF	TGTGCCAGCAGTTACCTAAAGGGGGCCGGGGCCAACATCCTGAGTTTC	-	TRBV6-5	TRBD1	TRBJ2-6
CASSLHVRGSPLHF	TGTGCCAGCAGCTTACACGTAAGGGGATCACCCCTCCACTTT	-	TRBV13	-	TRBJ1-6
CASRAWSNSPYHF	TGTGCCAGCAGGGCTTGGTCTAATTCACCCTACCACTTT	once	TRBV6-5	-	TRBJ1-6
CVSTPSNTGELSF	TGTGTCAGCACCCCTAGTAACACCGGGGAGCTGTCTTTT	-	TRBV6-1	-	TRBJ2-2
CANSETSGSRAQYF	TGTGCCAACAGTGAAACTAGCGGGAGTAGGGCCCAGTACTTC	-	TRBV2	TRBD2	TRBJ2-5
CASSLGGLAGGPPNEQFF	TGTGCCAGCAGCCTAGGGGGACTAGCGGGAGGGCCCCCCAATGAGCAGTTCTTC	once	TRBV11-2	TRBD2	TRBJ2-1
CASSSPGLAGTDTQYF	TGTGCCAGCAGTTCTCCCGGACTAGCGGGCACAGATACGCAGTATTTT	many	TRBV12-3/TRBV12-4	TRBD2	TRBJ2-3
CAIYNRAGIGELFF	TGTGCCATCTATAACAGGGCAGGGATCGGGGAGCTGTTTTTT	-	TRBV6-1	-	TRBJ2-2
CASSQVGGDYDYTF	TGTGCCAGCAGCCAAGTCGGTGGTGACTATGACTACACCTTC	-	TRBV14	-	TRBJ1-2
CVSSPDTCEQYF	TGTGTCAGCAGCCCGGACACCTGCGAGCAGTACTTC	-	TRBV4-2	-	TRBJ2-7
CASSIRVQGLDSYTF	TGTGCCAGTAGTATACGGGTACAGGGACTCGATAGCTACACCTTC	-	TRBV19	-	TRBJ1-2
CASSPIAYLQETQCF	TGTGCCAGCAGCCCCATAGCGTACCTCCAGGAGACCCAGTGCTTC	-	TRBV7-8	-	TRBJ2-5
CASLGPPGSGAEAFF	TGTGCCAGCTTAGGGCCCCCCGGGAGCGGCGCTGAAGCTTTCTTT	-	TRBV11-3	-	TRBJ1-1
CASSVPGSTDTQYF	TGTGCCAGCAGCGTTCCGGGATCCACAGATACGCAGTATTTT	many	TRBV6-5	-	TRBJ2-3
CVNSESGTYNQPQHF	TGTGTCAACAGTGAAAGTGGGACCTATAATCAGCCCCAGCATTTT	-	TRBV6-1	-	TRBJ1-5
CASLGEQFF	TGTGCCAGCTTAGGAGAGCAGTTCTTC	-	TRBV11-2	-	TRBJ2-1
CASSLIGSETQYF	TGTGCCAGCAGCCTAATAGGGAGTGAGACCCAGTACTTC	-	TRBV5-5	-	TRBJ2-5
CASNQEGNYGYTF	TGCGCCAGCAACCAGGAGGGTAACTATGGTTACACCTTC	-	TRBV4-1	-	TRBJ1-2